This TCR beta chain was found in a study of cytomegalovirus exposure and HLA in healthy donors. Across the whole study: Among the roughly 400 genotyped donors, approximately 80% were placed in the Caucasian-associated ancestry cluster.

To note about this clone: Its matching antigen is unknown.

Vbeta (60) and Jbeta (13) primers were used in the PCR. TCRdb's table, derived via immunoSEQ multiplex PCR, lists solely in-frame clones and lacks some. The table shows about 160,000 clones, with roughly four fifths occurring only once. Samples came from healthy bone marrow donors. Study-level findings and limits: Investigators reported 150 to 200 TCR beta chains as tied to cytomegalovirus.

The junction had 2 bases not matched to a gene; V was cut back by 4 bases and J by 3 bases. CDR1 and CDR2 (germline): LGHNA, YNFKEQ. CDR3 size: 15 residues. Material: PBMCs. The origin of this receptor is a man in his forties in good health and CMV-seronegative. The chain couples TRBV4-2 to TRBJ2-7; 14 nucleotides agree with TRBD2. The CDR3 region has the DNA TGTGCCAGCAGCCTGGGACTAGCGGGGGTCTACGAGCAGTACTTC. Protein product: CASSLGLAGVYEQYF.